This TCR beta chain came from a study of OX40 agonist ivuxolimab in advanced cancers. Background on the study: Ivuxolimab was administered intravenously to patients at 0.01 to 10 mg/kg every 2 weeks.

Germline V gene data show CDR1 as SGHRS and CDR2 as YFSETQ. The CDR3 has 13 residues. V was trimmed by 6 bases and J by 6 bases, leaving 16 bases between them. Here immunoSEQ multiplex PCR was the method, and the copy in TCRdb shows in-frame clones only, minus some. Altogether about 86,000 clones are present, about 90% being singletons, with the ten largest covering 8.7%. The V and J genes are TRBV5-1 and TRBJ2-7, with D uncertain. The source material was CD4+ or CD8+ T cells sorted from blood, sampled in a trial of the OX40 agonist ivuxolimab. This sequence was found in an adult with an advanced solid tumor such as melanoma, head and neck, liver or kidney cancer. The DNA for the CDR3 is TGCGCCAGCAATTCCAAAGTAAAGGGCGAGCAGTACTTC. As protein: CASNSKVKGEQYF.